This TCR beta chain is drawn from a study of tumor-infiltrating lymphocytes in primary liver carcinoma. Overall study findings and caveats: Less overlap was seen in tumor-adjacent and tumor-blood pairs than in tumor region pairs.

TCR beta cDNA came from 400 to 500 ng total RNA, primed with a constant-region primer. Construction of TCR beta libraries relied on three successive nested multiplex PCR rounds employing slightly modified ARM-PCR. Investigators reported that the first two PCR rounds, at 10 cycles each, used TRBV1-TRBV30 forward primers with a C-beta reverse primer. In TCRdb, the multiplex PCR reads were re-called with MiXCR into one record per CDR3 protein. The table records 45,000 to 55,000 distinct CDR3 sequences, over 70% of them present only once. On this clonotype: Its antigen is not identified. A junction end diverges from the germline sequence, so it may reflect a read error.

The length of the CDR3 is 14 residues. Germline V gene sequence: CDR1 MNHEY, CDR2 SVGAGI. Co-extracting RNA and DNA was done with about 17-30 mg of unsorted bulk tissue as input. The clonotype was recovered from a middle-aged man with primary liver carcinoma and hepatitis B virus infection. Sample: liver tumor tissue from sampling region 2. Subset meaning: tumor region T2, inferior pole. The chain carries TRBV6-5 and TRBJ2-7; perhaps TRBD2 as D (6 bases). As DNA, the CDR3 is TGTACCAGCAGGGAGATTAGAGCGGGTTACGAGCAGTACTTC. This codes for CTSREIRAGYEQYF.